This T cell receptor (beta chain) is drawn from a study of PD-L1 blockade in urothelial cancer. Turning to the study itself: Every 3 weeks, patients received intravenous atezolizumab 1,200 mg, beginning 2014. Patients previously received 0 to 3 chemotherapy regimens.

TCRdb keeps only in-frame clones here, not all; method: immunoSEQ multiplex PCR. The sample gives some 22,000 clones, around 89% of which show up once; about 16% is in the top ten. The patients' disease, urothelial carcinoma, was locally advanced or metastatic. CDR1 is LNHDA and CDR2 is SQIVND in the germline V gene (reference sequence). V was clipped by 5 bases and J by 4 bases; unmatched bases: 10. The CDR3 is 15 amino acids. The clonotype was recovered from a woman aged 55-70 years with urothelial cancer. The chain uses TRBV19 and TRBJ2-7; 8 nucleotides agree with TRBD2. Sequenced here: PBMCs, sampled around atezolizumab (anti-PD-L1) treatment. CDR3 in amino acids: CASSQQAGELYEQYF. In nucleotides, the CDR3 is TGTGCCAGTAGTCAGCAAGCGGGAGAATTGTACGAGCAGTACTTC. The complete variable domain, with remaining parts taken from reference TRBV19 and TRBJ2-7, reads DGGITQSPKYLFRKEGQNVTLSCEQNLNHDAMYWYRQDPGQGLRLIYYSQIVNDFQKGDIAEGYSVSREKKESFPLTVTSAQKNPTAFYLCASSQQAGELYEQYFGPGTRLTVT.